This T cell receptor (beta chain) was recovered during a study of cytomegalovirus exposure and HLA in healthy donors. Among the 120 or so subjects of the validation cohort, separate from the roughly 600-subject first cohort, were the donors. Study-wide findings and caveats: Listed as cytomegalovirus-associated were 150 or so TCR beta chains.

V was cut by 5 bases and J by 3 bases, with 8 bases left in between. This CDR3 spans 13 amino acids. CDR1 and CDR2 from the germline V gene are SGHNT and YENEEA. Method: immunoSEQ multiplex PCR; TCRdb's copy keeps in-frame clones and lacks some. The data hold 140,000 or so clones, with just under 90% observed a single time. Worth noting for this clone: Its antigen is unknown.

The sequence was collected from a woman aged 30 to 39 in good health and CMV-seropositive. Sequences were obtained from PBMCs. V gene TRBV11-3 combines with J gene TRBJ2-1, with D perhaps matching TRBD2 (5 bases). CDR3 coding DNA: TGTGCCAGCAGCCTAGGGAGCTACAATGAGCAGTTCTTC. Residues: CASSLGSYNEQFF.